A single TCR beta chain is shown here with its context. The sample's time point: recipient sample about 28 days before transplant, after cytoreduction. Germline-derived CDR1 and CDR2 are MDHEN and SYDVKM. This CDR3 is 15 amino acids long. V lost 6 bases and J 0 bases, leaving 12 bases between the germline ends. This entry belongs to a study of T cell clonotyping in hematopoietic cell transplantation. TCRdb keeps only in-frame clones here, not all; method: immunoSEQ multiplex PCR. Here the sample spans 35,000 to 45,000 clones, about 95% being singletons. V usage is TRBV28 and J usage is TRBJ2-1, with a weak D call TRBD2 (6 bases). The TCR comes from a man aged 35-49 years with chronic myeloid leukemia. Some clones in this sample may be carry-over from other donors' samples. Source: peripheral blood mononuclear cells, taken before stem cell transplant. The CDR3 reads CASSPGESSYNEQFF. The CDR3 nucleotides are TGTGCCAGCAGCCCGGGGGAAAGCTCCTACAATGAGCAGTTCTTC.